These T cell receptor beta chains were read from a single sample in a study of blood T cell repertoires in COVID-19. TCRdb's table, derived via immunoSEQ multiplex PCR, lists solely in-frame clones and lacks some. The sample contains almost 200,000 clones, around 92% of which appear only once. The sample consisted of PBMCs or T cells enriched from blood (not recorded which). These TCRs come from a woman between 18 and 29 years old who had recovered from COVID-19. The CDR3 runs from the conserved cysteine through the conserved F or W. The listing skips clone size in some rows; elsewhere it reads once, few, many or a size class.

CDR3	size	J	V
CASSPGTYNSPLHF	.	TRBJ1-6	TRBV2
CSVQDRTNTEAFF	.	TRBJ1-1	TRBV29-1
CASSLGQGGHEQYF	.	TRBJ2-7	TRBV11-3
CAWNQGGSPLHF	.	TRBJ1-6	TRBV30
CASSVDGGAYNEQFF	.	TRBJ2-1	TRBV9
CASSLAGVNTGELFF	.	TRBJ2-2	TRBV27
CATIGQGEQPQHF	.	TRBJ1-5	TRBV19
CATSDSGQGYEQYF	.	TRBJ2-7	TRBV24-1
CASSLGTQIVYEQYF	.	TRBJ2-7	TRBV7-2
CASSGATEGNGNTIYF	.	TRBJ1-3	TRBV5-8
CASGTDLFYSPLHF	.	TRBJ1-6	TRBV6-5
CASAPTGLTSFPNEQFF	.	TRBJ2-1	TRBV27
CASKASGSPDTQYF	.	TRBJ2-3	TRBV2
CASSSNTGRDQPQHF	.	TRBJ1-5	TRBV7-9
CASSIRQGYEQYF	.	TRBJ2-7	TRBV5-1
CASSLLPGGYGYTF	.	TRBJ1-2	TRBV11-2
CASSDSLRLEQYF	.	TRBJ2-7	TRBV19
CAWTMGLDRTDTQYF	.	TRBJ2-3	TRBV30
CASSRTGVRYNEQFF	.	TRBJ2-1	TRBV5-4
CASSGPGTSGAQSSYNEQFF	.	TRBJ2-1	TRBV10-1
CASSSGQTNTGELFF	.	TRBJ2-2	TRBV5-1
CASSSGTSFYDEQFF	.	TRBJ2-1	TRBV6-2/TRBV6-3
CASSPLRSTDTQYF	.	TRBJ2-3	TRBV7-9
CASSVASGWDTEAFF	.	TRBJ1-1	TRBV9
CASSPNSGGVIRGELFF	once	TRBJ2-2	TRBV7-9
CASSPREGTRGTGELFF	few	TRBJ2-2	TRBV5-4
CASGSGQPTGNTIYF	.	TRBJ1-3	TRBV12-5
CASSQDEALPYEQYF	.	TRBJ2-7	TRBV14
CALVGRTSGSYTF	once	TRBJ1-2	TRBV7-2
CASSQERQGVGYYGYTF	.	TRBJ1-2	TRBV4-1
CASSPGGPELFF	.	TRBJ1-4	TRBV6-5
CASSISGGATDTQYF	.	TRBJ2-3	TRBV25-1
CASSRGEGEQYF	.	TRBJ2-7	TRBV12-3/TRBV12-4
CASSLAGSTDTQYF	.	TRBJ2-3	TRBV27
CASSQSTGGTEAFF	.	TRBJ1-1	TRBV4-1
CASSKALGLAGGPNYEQYF	.	TRBJ2-7	TRBV21-1
CASSPMLDNRASGYGYTF	.	TRBJ1-2	TRBV4-1
CASSLLTGAGGYTF	.	TRBJ1-2	TRBV7-9
CAWSVGGNGYTF	.	TRBJ1-2	TRBV30